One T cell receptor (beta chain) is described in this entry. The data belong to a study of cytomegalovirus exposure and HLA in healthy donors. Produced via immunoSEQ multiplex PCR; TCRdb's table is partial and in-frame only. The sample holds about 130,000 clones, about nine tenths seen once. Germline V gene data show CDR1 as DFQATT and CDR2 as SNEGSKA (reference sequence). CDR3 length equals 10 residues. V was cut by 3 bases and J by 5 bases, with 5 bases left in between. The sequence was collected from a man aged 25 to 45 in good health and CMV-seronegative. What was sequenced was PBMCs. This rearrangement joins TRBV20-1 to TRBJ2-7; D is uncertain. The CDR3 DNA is TGCAGTGCTAGCCGGGACGAGCAGTACTTC. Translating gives CSASRDEQYF.